This T cell receptor (beta chain) was observed in a study of control samples from healthy donors and cancer patients (dated by TCRdb to about 2020). According to the germline V gene (reference sequence), CDR1 reads WNHNN and CDR2 reads SYGVQD. The CDR3 measures 15 amino acids from cysteine to phenylalanine. The only DNA kept is the CDR3, 45 bases in frame from the first base. V is pruned by 0 bases and J by 7 bases, leaving 3 bases of the junction without a gene match. Receptor libraries were prepared by the immunoSEQ multiplex PCR assay. This is the immuneACCESS table as TCRdb keeps it, with only in-frame sequences that have V and J called. A part of the clones is gone; compared with another copy, unresolved V genes explain less than half, and the rest is unexplained. The sample table lists 100,000 to 150,000 clones, more than 85% of them with a count of one. Jointly, the top ten make up roughly 8.7% of the sample.

This clone was observed a single time. No antigen is known for it. Base qualities are not provided; no much larger clone lies one nucleotide away. The sequenced material came from blood. The clonotype was recovered from a man between 18 and 29 years old in good health. In this chain, TRBV10-1 is recombined with TRBJ2-1, with 10 middle bases fitting TRBD1. The CDR3 sequence is CASSESGQGTNEQFF. The DNA sequence is TGCGCCAGCAGTGAGTCGGGACAGGGGACTAATGAGCAGTTCTTC.